This entry describes one T cell receptor (beta chain). Per germline, CDR1 WSHSY and CDR2 SAAADI. This CDR3 spans 12 amino acids. The germline V and J ends were trimmed by 8 bases and 5 bases, with 10 bases remaining between them. This sample was taken from a study of blood T cell repertoires in COVID-19. Study background: COVID-19 samples, acute and convalescent, were from the United States, Italy and Spain.

Using immunoSEQ multiplex PCR, the repertoire was profiled, and TCRdb retains in-frame clones only, with some absent. Of about 320,000 clones in the sample, 75% to 90% are singletons; the top ten hold under 2%. This rearrangement joins TRBV10-2 to TRBJ2-1, with a tentative D call TRBD1 (6 bases). The source is a woman younger than 45 who had been exposed to COVID-19. The sample taken for sequencing was PBMCs or T cells enriched from blood (not recorded which). Here the CDR3 reads CASADRHNEQFF. CDR3 coding DNA: TGCGCCAGCGCCGACAGGCACAATGAGCAGTTCTTC.